This T cell receptor beta chain emerged from a study of radiotherapy plus CTLA-4 blockade in lung cancer. Study-wide background: Patients showed objective responses in 15% to 20% of cases and disease control in under 35%. Points from the study as a whole: Blood-borne expansion of tumor-derived TCR clones followed radiotherapy plus ipilimumab. Together with interferon-beta, which increased in serum after radiation, early dynamic changes in blood T cell clones were reportedly the best predictors of response.

The assay was immunoSEQ multiplex PCR, and TCRdb's table has in-frame clones only and misses some. The sample has approximately 45,000 clones, roughly 60% seen once. A remark on this clone: Antigen: not known.

Chemo-refractory metastatic non-small-cell lung cancer patients received focal radiation with ipilimumab CTLA-4 blockade. The CDR3 consists of 14 residues. With 9 bases clipped from V and 5 bases from J, the junction kept 8 bases outside the gene matches. The germline V gene has CDR1 MNHNS and CDR2 SASEGT. The chain has TRBV6-1 and TRBJ2-7, with 12 bases fitting TRBD2. The sequence derives from a human donor with non-small cell lung cancer who had a partial response to radiotherapy plus ipilimumab. This specimen consisted of peripheral blood, obtained from a patient treated with radiotherapy plus ipilimumab. The CDR3 bases are TGTGCCAGTTCCCTAGCGGGAGGGCCCCACGAGCAGTACTTC. This encodes CASSLAGGPHEQYF.